Each of the 15 T cell receptor beta chains below was sequenced from the same sample in a study of cytomegalovirus exposure and HLA in healthy donors. Primers: 60 Vbeta forward and 13 Jbeta reverse. Method: immunoSEQ multiplex PCR; TCRdb's copy keeps in-frame clones and lacks some. The sample includes 150,000 to 200,000 clones, just over 75% of them seen just once. The sequenced sample was PBMCs. The receptors stem from a woman between 35 and 50 years old in good health and CMV-seronegative.

The chain is built from TRBV2 and TRBJ2-7; 7 bases are a match to TRBD2. Germline trimming cut 6 bases from V and 2 bases from J; bases unmatched to any gene: 13. The germline V gene encodes CDR1 SNHLY and CDR2 FYNNEI. The CDR3 has 16 residues. CDR3 bases: TGTGCCAGCAGCCCTATTCAGGCGGGAGCCACCTACGAGCAGTACTTC. This gives the protein CASSPIQAGATYEQYF.

The chain joins TRBV2 to TRBJ2-7; a possible D gene is TRBD1 (5 bases). Germline CDR1 SNHLY, CDR2 FYNNEI. The CDR3 is made up of 14 amino acids. V was cut by 6 bases and J by 5 bases, with 17 bases left in between. CDR3 in DNA: TGTGCCAGCAGCAGGGCGCGTCCTCATGACGAGCAGTACTTC. This codes for CASSRARPHDEQYF.

The V call is TRBV5-1, the J call TRBJ2-1; 7 nucleotides align to TRBD1. V was clipped by 4 bases and J by 1 base; unmatched bases: 5. The CDR3 contains 15 residues. Germline lookup yields CDR1 SGHRS and CDR2 YFSETQ. This chain's CDR3 is CASSRQGESYNEQFF. CDR3 nucleotides: TGCGCCAGCAGCCGCCAGGGGGAGTCCTACAATGAGCAGTTCTTC.

The J gene is TRBJ2-2, the V gene TRBV9, with D uncertain. Germline CDR1 reads SGDLS; CDR2 reads YYNGEE. The CDR3 is made up of 13 amino acids. Between the trimmed V and J ends, which lost 4 bases and 4 bases, there was a span of 8 bases. CDR3 sequence reads: CASSIQSTGELFF. The CDR3 DNA reads TGTGCCAGCAGCATCCAGTCCACCGGGGAGCTGTTTTTT. Using reference TRBV9 and TRBJ2-2 for the parts outside the CDR3, the full variable domain is DSGVTQTPKHLITATGQRVTLRCSPRSGDLSVYWYQQSLDQGLQFLIQYYNGEERAKGNILERFSAQQFPDLHSELNLSSLELGDSALYFCASSIQSTGELFFGEGSRLTVL.

This clone came up a few times. Here the CDR3 DNA reads TGTGCCAGCAGCTCGTATACCGGGACTACCGGCTACACCTTC. Residues: CASSSYTGTTGYTF. The chain couples TRBV7-2 to TRBJ1-2; D may be TRBD1 (5 bases). V was cut by 4 bases and J by 8 bases, with 17 bases left in between. CDR1 SGHTA and CDR2 FQGNSA come from the germline V gene. This CDR3 spans 14 amino acids.

This sequence joins TRBV6-1 and TRBJ2-5; D uncertain. The germline V and J ends were trimmed by 0 bases and 4 bases, with 12 bases remaining between them. The CDR3 sequence is 15 residues long. Germline lookup yields CDR1 MNHNS and CDR2 SASEGT. The CDR3 DNA is TGTGCCAGCAGTGAAGCATCCCTGGGCCGAGAGACCCAGTACTTC. Amino acid sequence: CASSEASLGRETQYF.

This rearrangement joins TRBV10-1 to TRBJ2-3; 16 bases match TRBD2. After removal of 2 bases from V and 2 bases from J, the junction contained 4 bases not matched to a gene. The CDR3 consists of 18 residues. CDR1 WNHNN and CDR2 SYGVQD come from the germline V gene (reference sequence). For the CDR3, the DNA is TGCGCCAGCAGTGAGGGGACTAGCGGGAGGGCCTACACAGATACGCAGTATTTT. Amino acid sequence: CASSEGTSGRAYTDTQYF.

The chain links TRBV6-1 to TRBJ1-2, with TRBD1 as a possible D gene (5 bases). CDR3 length: 14 residues. V dropped 0 bases and J dropped 5 bases, with 10 bases sitting between them. Germline V gene data show CDR1 as MNHNS and CDR2 as SASEGT. DNA of the CDR3: TGTGCCAGCAGTGAAGCGCAGGGAGGATATGGCTACACCTTC. Translation gives CASSEAQGGYGYTF.

Only a few counts were recorded for this clone. The chain uses TRBV30 and TRBJ2-3, with TRBD2 matching 10 bases. This CDR3 spans 15 amino acids. The junction had 5 bases not matched to a gene; V was cut back by 3 bases and J by 2 bases. The germline V gene encodes CDR1 GTSNPN and CDR2 SVGIG (reference sequence). CDR3 DNA sequence: TGTGCCTGGAGCGGACTAGCGGCCTTCACAGATACGCAGTATTTT. The encoded protein is CAWSGLAAFTDTQYF.

This clone was observed a few times. V gene TRBV30 combines with J gene TRBJ2-3; the D gene is possibly TRBD2 (6 bases). V gave up 3 bases and J gave up 4 bases, with 17 bases separating them. Germline-derived CDR1 and CDR2 are GTSNPN and SVGIG (reference sequence). CDR3 length: 15 residues. The CDR3 DNA is TGTGCCTGGAGCGAAGGCGGGAAGACCGCAGATACGCAGTATTTT. Translated, it gives CAWSEGGKTADTQYF.

CDR3 sequence (DNA): TGTGCCAGCAGCTTATCAGGGGCCCTGGAGCAGTACTTC. This sequence encodes CASSLSGALEQYF. V and J are TRBV7-2 and TRBJ2-7, with D maybe TRBD1 (6 bases). Germline assignment: CDR1 SGHTA and CDR2 FQGNSA. CDR3 length: 13 amino acids. Trimming shortened V by 2 bases and J by 7 bases, and 12 bases separated the two germline ends.

The V gene is TRBV2, the J gene TRBJ1-1; 8 nucleotides align to TRBD1. CDR3 length equals 15 residues. Germline-derived CDR1 and CDR2 are SNHLY and FYNNEI. V lost 4 bases to trimming and J lost 5 bases; unmatched junction nucleotides: 9. CDR3 amino acids: CASSGQGASKTEAFF. CDR3 coding DNA: TGTGCCAGCAGTGGGCAGGGGGCAAGTAAGACTGAAGCTTTCTTT.

J is TRBJ1-1 and V is TRBV30; maybe TRBD1 (5 bases). The length of the CDR3 is 12 residues. CDR1 is GTSNPN and CDR2 is SVGIG in the germline V gene (reference sequence). V was shortened by 3 bases and J by 7 bases, with 12 bases between the two germline ends. CDR3 region: CAWSQSQDEAFF. The CDR3 nucleotides read TGTGCCTGGAGCCAATCACAGGATGAAGCTTTCTTT.

This clone was counted between two and nine times. The CDR3 protein is CASSLSVTGGIGEQFF. In DNA form, the CDR3 reads TGTGCCAGCAGCTTAAGTGTGACGGGAGGAATAGGTGAGCAGTTCTTC. This chain connects TRBV7-8 to TRBJ2-1; the match to TRBD2 covers 7 bases. Trimming took 2 bases from V and 9 from J; bases not matched to a gene: 13. This CDR3 comprises 16 residues. CDR1 is SGHVS and CDR2 is FQNEAQ in the germline V gene.

This chain uses TRBV2 with TRBJ2-2; maybe TRBD2 (7 bases). Germline V CDR1 and CDR2: SNHLY, FYNNEI. The germline V and J ends were trimmed by 7 bases and 6 bases, with 18 bases remaining between them. There are 15 residues in the CDR3. CDR3 loop: CASKSTKGGAGELFF. DNA of the CDR3: TGTGCCAGCAAATCTACGAAAGGGGGGGCCGGGGAGCTGTTTTTT.